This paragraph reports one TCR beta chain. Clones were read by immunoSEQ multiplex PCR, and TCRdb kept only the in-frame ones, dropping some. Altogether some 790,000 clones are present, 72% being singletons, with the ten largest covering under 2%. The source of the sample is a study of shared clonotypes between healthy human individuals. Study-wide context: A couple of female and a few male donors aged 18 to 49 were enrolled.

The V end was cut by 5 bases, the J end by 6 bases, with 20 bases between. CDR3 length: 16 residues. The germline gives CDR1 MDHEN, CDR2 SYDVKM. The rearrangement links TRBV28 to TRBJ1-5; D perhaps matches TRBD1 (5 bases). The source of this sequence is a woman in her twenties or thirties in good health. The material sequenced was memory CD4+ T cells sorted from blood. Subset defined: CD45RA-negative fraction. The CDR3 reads CASSLRDGVVTQPQHF. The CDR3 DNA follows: TGTGCCAGCAGTCTTCGGGACGGAGTAGTAACTCAGCCCCAGCATTTT.